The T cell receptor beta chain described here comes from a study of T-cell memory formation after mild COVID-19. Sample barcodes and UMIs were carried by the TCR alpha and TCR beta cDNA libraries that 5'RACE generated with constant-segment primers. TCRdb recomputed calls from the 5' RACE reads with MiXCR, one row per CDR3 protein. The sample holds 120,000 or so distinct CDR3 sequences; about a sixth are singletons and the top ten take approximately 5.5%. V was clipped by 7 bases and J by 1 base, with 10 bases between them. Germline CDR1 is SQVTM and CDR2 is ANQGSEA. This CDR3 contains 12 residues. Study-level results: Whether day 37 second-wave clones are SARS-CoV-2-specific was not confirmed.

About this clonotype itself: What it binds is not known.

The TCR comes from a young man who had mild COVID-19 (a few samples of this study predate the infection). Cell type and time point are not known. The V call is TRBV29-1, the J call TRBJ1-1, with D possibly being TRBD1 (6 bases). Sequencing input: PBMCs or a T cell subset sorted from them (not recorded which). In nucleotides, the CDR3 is TGCAGCGGACAGACAGGGAACACTGAAGCTTTCTTT. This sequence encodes CSGQTGNTEAFF.